A selection of T cell receptor beta chains follows, all from one sample in a study of cytomegalovirus exposure and HLA in healthy donors. Assay used: immunoSEQ multiplex PCR; TCRdb lists only in-frame clones, some missing. The table includes a few hundred thousand clones, about 83% detected once. Sequenced input: PBMCs. The receptors come from a girl aged 10 to 17 in good health and CMV-seronegative. CDR3s include the opening cysteine and the closing phenylalanine or tryptophan. A D gene is named only where the DNA matches it firmly. Some rows have no size entry. The others give once, few or many, or a class for an expanded clone.

abundance: NA; d_gene: TRBD1; j_gene: TRBJ1-1; v_gene: TRBV6-5; CDR3nt: TGTGCCAGCAGTTACTACCGGGACAGACAGACTGAAGCTTTCTTT; CDR3aa: CASSYYRDRQTEAFF
abundance: NA; d_gene: NA; j_gene: TRBJ2-5; v_gene: TRBV5-1; CDR3nt: TGCGCCAGCAGCTTGGCCGTAGGGGATAGAGAGACCCAGTACTTC; CDR3aa: CASSLAVGDRETQYF
abundance: NA; d_gene: TRBD2; j_gene: TRBJ2-3; v_gene: TRBV4-3; CDR3nt: TGCGCCAGCAGCCAGGAAGCGGGGGGTCTTGGCACAGATACGCAGTATTTT; CDR3aa: CASSQEAGGLGTDTQYF
abundance: NA; d_gene: TRBD1; j_gene: TRBJ1-1; v_gene: TRBV28; CDR3nt: TGTGCCAGCAGTTTACTTGGAGTGACAGGGAGGAGGGAGGACACTGAAGCTTTCTTT; CDR3aa: CASSLLGVTGRREDTEAFF
abundance: NA; d_gene: NA; j_gene: TRBJ1-5; v_gene: TRBV30; CDR3nt: TGTGCCTGGAGTGTACAGGGAAGTAGCAATCAGCCCCAGCATTTT; CDR3aa: CAWSVQGSSNQPQHF
abundance: NA; d_gene: NA; j_gene: TRBJ2-1; v_gene: TRBV11-2; CDR3nt: TGTGCCAGCAGACGAATACAGGGTTCCTACAATGAGCAGTTCTTC; CDR3aa: CASRRIQGSYNEQFF
abundance: NA; d_gene: NA; j_gene: TRBJ1-4; v_gene: TRBV28; CDR3nt: TGTGCCAGTTTCTCGGGTGAAAAACTGTTTTTT; CDR3aa: CASFSGEKLFF
abundance: NA; d_gene: TRBD1; j_gene: TRBJ2-1; v_gene: TRBV29-1; CDR3nt: TGCAGCGTGGGGGCTGGCGGGACAGGGGTCAATGAGCAGTTCTTC; CDR3aa: CSVGAGGTGVNEQFF
abundance: NA; d_gene: NA; j_gene: TRBJ1-4; v_gene: TRBV29-1; CDR3nt: TGCAGCGTTGTCGGTTGGGAGGGTGAAAAACTGTTTTTT; CDR3aa: CSVVGWEGEKLFF
abundance: NA; d_gene: NA; j_gene: TRBJ1-1; v_gene: TRBV5-6; CDR3nt: TGTGCCAGCAGCTTGTTCGGACGGAGGATGAACACTGAAGCTTTCTTT; CDR3aa: CASSLFGRRMNTEAFF
abundance: NA; d_gene: NA; j_gene: TRBJ2-1; v_gene: TRBV6-1; CDR3nt: TGTGCCAGCAGCAGCGGTGGCTCCTACAATGAGCAGTTCTTC; CDR3aa: CASSSGGSYNEQFF
abundance: NA; d_gene: TRBD2; j_gene: TRBJ2-3; v_gene: TRBV4-1; CDR3nt: TGCGCCAGCAGCCAAGTTGCTCTCGCAAGACTAGCGGGGGACTATCGTCCAGATACGCAGTATTTT; CDR3aa: CASSQVALARLAGDYRPDTQYF
abundance: NA; d_gene: NA; j_gene: TRBJ2-5; v_gene: TRBV28; CDR3nt: TGTGCCAGCAGTTTGGGGGACTTTACCCCCTCAGAGACCCAGTACTTC; CDR3aa: CASSLGDFTPSETQYF
abundance: NA; d_gene: NA; j_gene: TRBJ1-2; v_gene: TRBV4-2; CDR3nt: TGTGCCAGCAGCCAAGGTCGGTTACTCGAGGGAGGCTACACCTTC; CDR3aa: CASSQGRLLEGGYTF
abundance: once; d_gene: NA; j_gene: TRBJ2-5; v_gene: TRBV25-1; CDR3nt: TGTGCCAGCAGACAGGGGGGGGGAGAGACCCAGTACTTC; CDR3aa: CASRQGGGETQYF
abundance: NA; d_gene: NA; j_gene: TRBJ1-3; v_gene: TRBV28; CDR3nt: TGTGCCAGCAGTCCTCAGGGAACTGGAAACACCATATATTTT; CDR3aa: CASSPQGTGNTIYF
abundance: once; d_gene: TRBD2; j_gene: TRBJ2-5; v_gene: TRBV30; CDR3nt: TGTGCCTGCAATAACCCCCTAGCGGGAGACCAAGAGACCCAGTACTTC; CDR3aa: CACNNPLAGDQETQYF
abundance: few; d_gene: TRBD2; j_gene: TRBJ2-7; v_gene: TRBV2; CDR3nt: TGTGCCAGCGGGGGGGTAGGCAGGCCCGAGCAGTACTTC; CDR3aa: CASGGVGRPEQYF
abundance: NA; d_gene: TRBD2; j_gene: TRBJ2-1; v_gene: TRBV5-4; CDR3nt: TGTGCCAGCAGCCCAAAGGGCCGGGAGGGCTACAATGAGCAGTTCTTC; CDR3aa: CASSPKGREGYNEQFF
abundance: NA; d_gene: NA; j_gene: TRBJ1-3; v_gene: TRBV2; CDR3nt: TGTGCCAGCACGCGGATCTCTGGAAACACCATATATTTT; CDR3aa: CASTRISGNTIYF
abundance: NA; d_gene: TRBD2; j_gene: TRBJ2-6; v_gene: TRBV4-2; CDR3nt: TGTGCCAGCAGCCGGTCCATGGCTAGCGGTATCTCTGGGGCCAACGTCCTGACTTTC; CDR3aa: CASSRSMASGISGANVLTF
abundance: NA; d_gene: NA; j_gene: TRBJ1-6; v_gene: TRBV28; CDR3nt: TGTGCCAGCAGGACACCCGATAATTCACCCCTCCACTTT; CDR3aa: CASRTPDNSPLHF
abundance: NA; d_gene: TRBD1; j_gene: TRBJ1-4; v_gene: TRBV4-2; CDR3nt: TGTGCCAGCAGCCCCCGGGACAGCTATTCGGGGGGGACTTATGAAAAACTGTTTTTT; CDR3aa: CASSPRDSYSGGTYEKLFF
abundance: NA; d_gene: NA; j_gene: TRBJ2-4; v_gene: TRBV7-9; CDR3nt: TGTGCCAGCAGCGAGGACACTCTAGCCAAAAACATTCAGTACTTC; CDR3aa: CASSEDTLAKNIQYF
abundance: NA; d_gene: TRBD1; j_gene: TRBJ1-4; v_gene: TRBV27; CDR3nt: TGTGCCAGCAGTTTACATGGGACAGGGACTTTTAATGAAAAACTGTTTTTT; CDR3aa: CASSLHGTGTFNEKLFF
abundance: NA; d_gene: TRBD2; j_gene: TRBJ2-3; v_gene: TRBV5-1; CDR3nt: TGCGCCAGCAGCTCAGGGACTAGTGGGCCCACAGATACGCAGTATTTT; CDR3aa: CASSSGTSGPTDTQYF
abundance: NA; d_gene: TRBD2; j_gene: TRBJ2-3; v_gene: TRBV6-1; CDR3nt: TGTGCCAGCAGTGAATGGGCGGGGGAGGCAGATACGCAGTATTTT; CDR3aa: CASSEWAGEADTQYF
abundance: NA; d_gene: TRBD1; j_gene: TRBJ2-3; v_gene: TRBV29-1; CDR3nt: TGCAGCGCCGAAGATCGACAGGGCGGCACAGATACGCAGTATTTT; CDR3aa: CSAEDRQGGTDTQYF
abundance: few; d_gene: NA; j_gene: TRBJ1-4; v_gene: TRBV5-5; CDR3nt: TGTGCCAGCAGCTTGGGAAGCATACAGATGGCTAATGAAAAACTGTTTTTT; CDR3aa: CASSLGSIQMANEKLFF
abundance: NA; d_gene: NA; j_gene: TRBJ2-1; v_gene: TRBV20-1; CDR3nt: TGCAGTGCTATCAAGGGGGGGCAGCTCTTC; CDR3aa: CSAIKGGQLF
abundance: once; d_gene: TRBD2; j_gene: TRBJ2-3; v_gene: TRBV13; CDR3nt: TGTGCCAGCAGCCCCTCGAGGACTAGCGGACCCTTTACCACAGATACGCAGTATTTT; CDR3aa: CASSPSRTSGPFTTDTQYF
abundance: NA; d_gene: TRBD2; j_gene: TRBJ2-2; v_gene: TRBV11-2; CDR3nt: TGTGCCAGCACCCCCCGTGCGGGGGGCCGGATTGCATCAGGCGGGGAGCTGTTTTTT; CDR3aa: CASTPRAGGRIASGGELFF
abundance: NA; d_gene: NA; j_gene: TRBJ1-5; v_gene: TRBV19; CDR3nt: TGTGCCAGTAGACAGATGAGTCAGCCCCAGCATTTT; CDR3aa: CASRQMSQPQHF
abundance: NA; d_gene: NA; j_gene: TRBJ2-7; v_gene: TRBV9; CDR3nt: TGTGCCAGCAGCGTAGCACCTAGCTCCTACGAGCAGTACTTC; CDR3aa: CASSVAPSSYEQYF
abundance: NA; d_gene: TRBD1; j_gene: TRBJ1-4; v_gene: TRBV18; CDR3nt: TGTGCCAGCTCATTCAACCGGGACAGTAATGAAAAACTGTTTTTT; CDR3aa: CASSFNRDSNEKLFF
abundance: NA; d_gene: TRBD2; j_gene: TRBJ2-1; v_gene: TRBV28; CDR3nt: TGTGCCAGTTATCAGCGGGAAGGGGCATACAATGAGCAGTTCTTC; CDR3aa: CASYQREGAYNEQFF
abundance: NA; d_gene: TRBD2; j_gene: TRBJ2-5; v_gene: TRBV11-2; CDR3nt: TGTGCCAGCAGCCAATCCGGGACTATTGGGGAGACCCAGTACTTC; CDR3aa: CASSQSGTIGETQYF
abundance: NA; d_gene: TRBD2; j_gene: TRBJ2-3; v_gene: TRBV2; CDR3nt: TGTGCCAGCAGTGAAAATAGCGGGTACACAGATACGCAGTATTTT; CDR3aa: CASSENSGYTDTQYF
abundance: NA; d_gene: NA; j_gene: TRBJ2-7; v_gene: TRBV10-3; CDR3nt: TGTGCCATCAGTGGGGCAGGGGGAGGATACGAGCAGTACTTC; CDR3aa: CAISGAGGGYEQYF
abundance: NA; d_gene: TRBD2; j_gene: TRBJ2-1; v_gene: TRBV7-9; CDR3nt: TGTGCCAGCAGCTTGGGAGGGATAAGTTACAATGAGCAGTTCTTC; CDR3aa: CASSLGGISYNEQFF
abundance: once; d_gene: NA; j_gene: TRBJ2-3; v_gene: TRBV28; CDR3nt: TGTGCCAGCAGTTTATCTACGGAGGGCACAGATACGCAGTATTTT; CDR3aa: CASSLSTEGTDTQYF
abundance: NA; d_gene: TRBD1; j_gene: TRBJ1-5; v_gene: TRBV19; CDR3nt: TGTGCCAGTAAGGGACAGGCGTGGGATCAGCCCCAGCATTTT; CDR3aa: CASKGQAWDQPQHF
abundance: NA; d_gene: NA; j_gene: TRBJ2-1; v_gene: TRBV11-2; CDR3nt: TGTGCCACGAATTCACCGAGCTCCTACAATGAGCAGTTCTTC; CDR3aa: CATNSPSSYNEQFF
abundance: NA; d_gene: NA; j_gene: TRBJ1-5; v_gene: TRBV6-5; CDR3nt: TGTGCCAGCAGAAGGGGAGGAGTAGCTCAGCCCCAGCATTTT; CDR3aa: CASRRGGVAQPQHF
abundance: NA; d_gene: NA; j_gene: TRBJ1-1; v_gene: TRBV5-1; CDR3nt: TGCGCCAGCAGCTTGGATGGGCAAATGAACACTGAAGCTTTCTTT; CDR3aa: CASSLDGQMNTEAFF
abundance: NA; d_gene: NA; j_gene: TRBJ2-7; v_gene: TRBV9; CDR3nt: TGTGCCAGCAGCGATAGGGACGGGGGAGCCTACGAGCAGTACTTC; CDR3aa: CASSDRDGGAYEQYF
abundance: NA; d_gene: NA; j_gene: TRBJ2-7; v_gene: TRBV27; CDR3nt: TGTGCCAGCAGTTTATGGGGCCCCGCCGGAGGGGAGCAGTACTTC; CDR3aa: CASSLWGPAGGEQYF
abundance: NA; d_gene: TRBD2; j_gene: TRBJ2-3; v_gene: TRBV7-9; CDR3nt: TGTGCCAGCAGCTTAGCGAGCGGGGGGGGCAATTCAGATACGCAGTATTTT; CDR3aa: CASSLASGGGNSDTQYF
abundance: NA; d_gene: NA; j_gene: TRBJ2-2; v_gene: TRBV6-4; CDR3nt: TGTGCCAGCAGTCAAAACGAACGCACTCCGATAAACACCGGGGAGCTGTTTTTT; CDR3aa: CASSQNERTPINTGELFF
abundance: NA; d_gene: NA; j_gene: TRBJ1-2; v_gene: TRBV6-6; CDR3nt: TGTGCCAGCAGTTACACCACAGGGAACTATGGCTACACCTTC; CDR3aa: CASSYTTGNYGYTF
abundance: NA; d_gene: NA; j_gene: TRBJ2-3; v_gene: TRBV27; CDR3nt: TGTGCCAGCAGTTTAGCGGCGGGTGATAAGGCAGATACGCAGTATTTT; CDR3aa: CASSLAAGDKADTQYF
abundance: NA; d_gene: TRBD1; j_gene: TRBJ1-2; v_gene: TRBV7-8; CDR3nt: TGTGCCAGCAGCCCGGGACAGGGTGGCGATGGCTACACCTTC; CDR3aa: CASSPGQGGDGYTF
abundance: NA; d_gene: TRBD1; j_gene: TRBJ1-1; v_gene: TRBV28; CDR3nt: TGTGCCAGCAGCTCAGGGGGCACTGAAGCTTTCTTT; CDR3aa: CASSSGGTEAFF